This is a list of T cell receptor beta chains from one sample in a study of T cells after yellow fever vaccination. TCRdb ran MiXCR on the 5' RACE reads and lists one entry per CDR3 protein. The table shows 400,000 or so distinct CDR3 sequences, with roughly a sixth occurring only once. The material sequenced was PBMCs, taken before the yellow fever booster vaccination. These receptors all stem from a man aged 18 to 30 who received the YFV17D yellow fever vaccine. Both conserved end residues are part of each CDR3. Each record gives: V gene, J gene, CDR3 protein.

>TRBV7-2|TRBJ2-5
CASSPVASGQETQYF
>TRBV12-3/TRBV12-4|TRBJ2-2
CASKGPGELFF
>TRBV28|TRBJ2-3
CASNPRGEGTDTQYF
>TRBV4-2|TRBJ2-7
CASSQPDHTYEQYF
>TRBV6-1|TRBJ2-6
CASSEWLGAASSGANVLTF
>TRBV6-1|TRBJ2-7
CASSETAGLVYEQYF
>TRBV4-1|TRBJ2-7
CASSLNSGGTSYEQYF
>TRBV29-1|TRBJ2-2
CSVVGRHTGELFF
>TRBV6-2/TRBV6-3|TRBJ1-1
CASSPVETEAFF
>TRBV4-3|TRBJ1-2
CASSPGGGLPYGYTF
>TRBV4-3|TRBJ1-5
CASSQELSAAGTSKPQHF
>TRBV29-1|TRBJ2-2
CSAGPSKTSNTGELFF
>TRBV7-2|TRBJ1-3
CASSWDTPNTIYF
>TRBV12-3/TRBV12-4|TRBJ2-1
CASSPRTGHYNEQFF
>TRBV4-2|TRBJ2-5
CASSQDEGYQETQYF
>TRBV5-6|TRBJ1-2
CASSAQRTGGYTF
>TRBV11-2|TRBJ2-5
CASSVRDSQETQYF
>TRBV3-1|TRBJ2-1
CASSQEWATYNEQFF
>TRBV6-6|TRBJ1-1
CASRDAQNTEAFF
>TRBV18|TRBJ1-1
CASFRYTTPTEAFF
>TRBV29-1|TRBJ2-7
CSVGTDLAYEQYF
>TRBV7-2|TRBJ2-5
CASSLAQGAPAQYF
>TRBV5-1|TRBJ2-3
CASSLGSRGPGHTQYF
>TRBV6-2/TRBV6-3|TRBJ1-1
CASSYQGGATEAFF
>TRBV12-3/TRBV12-4|TRBJ1-2
CASSPQVVVGYTF
>TRBV7-6|TRBJ2-3
CASSLSGGHSDTQYF
>TRBV7-2|TRBJ2-3
CASTNRQGTDTQYF